The clone carrying this T cell receptor (beta chain) was seen repeatedly, ten times or more. What it binds is unknown. The data were obtained in a study of T cells in Graves' hyperthyroidism and ophthalmopathy. Overall study context: Once the initial diagnosis was made, peripheral blood was obtained before any treatment. Overall study findings and caveats: The blood repertoire included most of the expanded thyroid clonotypes above 0.001. A model of 13 V-J features distinguished ophthalmopathy from stable hyperthyroidism.

RNA transcripts yielded amplified TCR beta CDR3 regions. Primed by the HTBI set, a first-round RT-PCR was run on the TCR CDR3. TCRdb reanalysed the multiplex PCR reads using MiXCR and keeps one entry per CDR3 protein. The sample includes about 640,000 distinct CDR3 sequences, less than 25% of them seen just once. V lost 3 bases, J lost 8 bases, and 3 bases stayed unmatched. CDR1 and CDR2 from the germline V gene are SGHRS and YFSETQ. The CDR3 is 14 amino acids. Patients showing uncontrolled infection, other autoimmune disease, pregnancy or lactation were ineligible. The J gene is TRBJ2-1, the V gene TRBV5-1; 12 bases fit TRBD1. Specimen: blood. This TCR was recovered from a man aged 25-45 years with Graves' ophthalmopathy. CDR3 region: CASSSGTGGYEQFF. CDR3 coding DNA: TGCGCCAGCAGCTCCGGGACAGGGGGCTATGAGCAGTTCTTC.